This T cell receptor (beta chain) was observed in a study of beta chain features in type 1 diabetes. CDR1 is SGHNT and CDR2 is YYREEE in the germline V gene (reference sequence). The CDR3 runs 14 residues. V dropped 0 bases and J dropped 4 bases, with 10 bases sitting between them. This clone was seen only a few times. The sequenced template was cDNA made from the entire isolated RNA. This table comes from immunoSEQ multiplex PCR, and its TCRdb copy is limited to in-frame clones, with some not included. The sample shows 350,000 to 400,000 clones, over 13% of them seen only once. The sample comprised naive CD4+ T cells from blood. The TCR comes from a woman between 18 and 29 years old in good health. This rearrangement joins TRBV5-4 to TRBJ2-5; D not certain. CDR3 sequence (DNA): TGTGCCAGCAGCTTGGATCCGGTATCAGAGACCCAGTACTTC. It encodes CASSLDPVSETQYF.